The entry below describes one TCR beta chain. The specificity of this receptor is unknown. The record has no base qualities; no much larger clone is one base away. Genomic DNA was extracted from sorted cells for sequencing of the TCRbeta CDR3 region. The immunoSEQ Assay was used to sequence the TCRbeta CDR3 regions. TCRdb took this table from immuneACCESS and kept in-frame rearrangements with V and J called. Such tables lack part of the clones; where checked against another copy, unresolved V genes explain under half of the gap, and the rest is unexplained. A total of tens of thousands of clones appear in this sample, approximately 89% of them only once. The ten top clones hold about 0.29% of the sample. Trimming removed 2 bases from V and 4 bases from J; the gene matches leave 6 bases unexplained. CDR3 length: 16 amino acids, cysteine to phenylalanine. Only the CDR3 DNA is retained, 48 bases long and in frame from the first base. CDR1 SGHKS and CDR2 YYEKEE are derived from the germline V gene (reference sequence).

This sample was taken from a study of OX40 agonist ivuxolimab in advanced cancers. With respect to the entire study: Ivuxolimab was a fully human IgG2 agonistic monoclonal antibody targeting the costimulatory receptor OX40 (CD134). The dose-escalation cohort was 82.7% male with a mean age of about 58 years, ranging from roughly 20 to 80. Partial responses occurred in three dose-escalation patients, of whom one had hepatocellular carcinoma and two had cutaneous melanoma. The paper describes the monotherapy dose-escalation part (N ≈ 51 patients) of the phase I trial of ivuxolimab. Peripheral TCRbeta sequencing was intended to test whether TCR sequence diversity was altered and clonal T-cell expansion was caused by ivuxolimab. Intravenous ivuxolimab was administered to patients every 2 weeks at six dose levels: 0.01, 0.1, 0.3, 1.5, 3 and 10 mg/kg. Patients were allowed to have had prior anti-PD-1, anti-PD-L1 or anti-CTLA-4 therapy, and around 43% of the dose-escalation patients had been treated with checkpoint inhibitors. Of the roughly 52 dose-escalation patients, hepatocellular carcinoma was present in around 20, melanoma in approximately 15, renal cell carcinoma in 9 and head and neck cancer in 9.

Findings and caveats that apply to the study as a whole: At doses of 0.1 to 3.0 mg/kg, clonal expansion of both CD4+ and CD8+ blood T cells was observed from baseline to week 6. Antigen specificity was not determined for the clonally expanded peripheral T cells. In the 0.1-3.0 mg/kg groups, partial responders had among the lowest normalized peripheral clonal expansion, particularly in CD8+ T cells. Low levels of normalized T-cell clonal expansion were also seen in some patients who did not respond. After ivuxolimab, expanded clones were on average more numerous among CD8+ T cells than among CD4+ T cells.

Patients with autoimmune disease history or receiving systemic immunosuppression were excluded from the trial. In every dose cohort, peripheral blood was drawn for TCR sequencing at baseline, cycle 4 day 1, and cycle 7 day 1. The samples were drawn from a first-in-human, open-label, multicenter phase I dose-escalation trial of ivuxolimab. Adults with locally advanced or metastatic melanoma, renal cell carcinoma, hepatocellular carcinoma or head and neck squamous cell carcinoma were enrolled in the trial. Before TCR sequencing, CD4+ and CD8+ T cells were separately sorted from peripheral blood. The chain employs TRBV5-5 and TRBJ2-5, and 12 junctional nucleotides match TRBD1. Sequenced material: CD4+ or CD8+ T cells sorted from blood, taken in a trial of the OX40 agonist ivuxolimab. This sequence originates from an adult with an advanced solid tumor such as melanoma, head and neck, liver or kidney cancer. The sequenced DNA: TGTGCCAGCAGCTTTCCCGGGACAGGGGGCGGAGAGACCCAGTACTTC. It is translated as CASSFPGTGGGETQYF.